The rows below give T cell receptor beta chains drawn from one sample of a study of patients and donors after allogeneic stem cell transplantation. TCRdb used MiXCR to reprocess the RT-PCR reads, holding one entry per CDR3 protein. The data hold about a million distinct CDR3 sequences, with about a sixth observed a single time. Input material: blood, either unsorted or a sorted T cell fraction (not recorded which). The receptor source for this set is a human donor who was either an allogeneic HSCT recipient or a stem cell or donor lymphocyte infusion donor (not recorded which). It is not recorded whose cells these are; they may come from a transplant donor. The CDR3 runs from the conserved cysteine through the conserved F or W. The D gene is left open where the match is weak. The size entry is marked missing in some rows and otherwise reads once, few, many or a size class.

v_call: TRBV4-3
j_call: TRBJ2-2
d_call: TRBD2
clone_size: few
cdr3_nt: TGCGCCAGCAGCCAAGACCTAGCGGGGGGGAACACCGGGGAGCTGTTTTTT
cdr3_aa: CASSQDLAGGNTGELFF

v_call: TRBV9
j_call: TRBJ1-3
d_call: .
clone_size: .
cdr3_nt: TGTGCCAGCAGCCTTCTCACGGGGGGGGGTTTGAACACCATATATTTT
cdr3_aa: CASSLLTGGGLNTIYF

v_call: TRBV25-1
j_call: TRBJ1-6
d_call: .
clone_size: few
cdr3_nt: TGTGCCAGCAGTGATGTCCAGGGTGTCTCCTATAATTCACCCCTCCACTTT
cdr3_aa: CASSDVQGVSYNSPLHF

v_call: TRBV9
j_call: TRBJ1-1
d_call: .
clone_size: many
cdr3_nt: TGTGCCAGCAGCGTAGATCTGGGAGGTATTACTGAAGCTTTCTTT
cdr3_aa: CASSVDLGGITEAFF

v_call: TRBV12-3/TRBV12-4
j_call: TRBJ2-3
d_call: .
clone_size: .
cdr3_nt: TGTGCCAGCAGCTCGGCTTTACTTGGAGATACGCAGTATTTT
cdr3_aa: CASSSALLGDTQYF

v_call: TRBV7-2
j_call: TRBJ2-4
d_call: .
clone_size: .
cdr3_nt: TGTGCCAGCAGCTTAGAGGGCAGGGCTGTGGACATTCAGTACTTC
cdr3_aa: CASSLEGRAVDIQYF

v_call: TRBV12-3/TRBV12-4
j_call: TRBJ1-2
d_call: .
clone_size: many
cdr3_nt: TGTGCCAGCAGTCTTATAGCGGGACGGATCAATGGCTACACCTTC
cdr3_aa: CASSLIAGRINGYTF

v_call: TRBV6-1
j_call: TRBJ1-5
d_call: .
clone_size: few
cdr3_nt: TGTGCCAGCACGCGTCGTAAGGATCAGCCCCAGCATTTT
cdr3_aa: CASTRRKDQPQHF

v_call: TRBV4-1
j_call: TRBJ2-1
d_call: TRBD2
clone_size: .
cdr3_nt: TGCGCCAGCAGCCAGGCCCTAGCGGGAGTTACCAATGAGCAGTTCTTC
cdr3_aa: CASSQALAGVTNEQFF

v_call: TRBV27
j_call: TRBJ1-1
d_call: .
clone_size: .
cdr3_nt: TGTGCCACCGGCGGGACCACTGAAGCTTTCTTT
cdr3_aa: CATGGTTEAFF

v_call: TRBV6-6
j_call: TRBJ1-2
d_call: .
clone_size: few
cdr3_nt: TGTGCCACCAATATACCTCAGGGGAGTGGCTACACCTTC
cdr3_aa: CATNIPQGSGYTF

v_call: TRBV6-2/TRBV6-3
j_call: TRBJ2-3
d_call: .
clone_size: few
cdr3_nt: TGTGCCAGCAGGTTTAGGGGTGCTAGCACAGATACGCAGTATTTT
cdr3_aa: CASRFRGASTDTQYF

v_call: TRBV12-3/TRBV12-4
j_call: TRBJ1-4
d_call: .
clone_size: few
cdr3_nt: TGTGCCAGCACTGATAAGGGGTGGAAACTGTTTTTT
cdr3_aa: CASTDKGWKLFF